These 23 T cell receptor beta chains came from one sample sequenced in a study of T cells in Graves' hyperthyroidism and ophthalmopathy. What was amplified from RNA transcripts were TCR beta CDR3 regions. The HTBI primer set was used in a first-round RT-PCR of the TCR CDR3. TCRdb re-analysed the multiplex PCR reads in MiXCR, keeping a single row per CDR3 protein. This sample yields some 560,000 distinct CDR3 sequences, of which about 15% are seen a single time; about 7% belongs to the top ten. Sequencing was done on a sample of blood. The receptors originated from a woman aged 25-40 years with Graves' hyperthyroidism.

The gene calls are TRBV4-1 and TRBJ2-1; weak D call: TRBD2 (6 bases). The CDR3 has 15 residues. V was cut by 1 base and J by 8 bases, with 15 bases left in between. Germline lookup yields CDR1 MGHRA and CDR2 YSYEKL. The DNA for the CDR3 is TGCGCCAGCAGCCAAGGCGGGATCCAATGGGATGAGCAGTTCTTC. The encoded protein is CASSQGGIQWDEQFF.

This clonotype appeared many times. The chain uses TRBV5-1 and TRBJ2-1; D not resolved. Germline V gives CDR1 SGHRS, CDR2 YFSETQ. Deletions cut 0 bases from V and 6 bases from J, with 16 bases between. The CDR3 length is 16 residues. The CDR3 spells CASSLGLVPPGNEQFF. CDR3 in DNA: TGCGCCAGCAGCTTGGGGTTGGTCCCCCCCGGCAATGAGCAGTTCTTC.

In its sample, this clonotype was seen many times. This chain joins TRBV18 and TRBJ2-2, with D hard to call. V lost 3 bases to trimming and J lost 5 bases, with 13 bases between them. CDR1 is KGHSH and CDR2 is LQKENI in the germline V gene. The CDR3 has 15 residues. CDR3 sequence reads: CASSPGGRTTGELFF. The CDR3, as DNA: TGTGCCAGCTCACCGGGTGGCAGGACGACCGGGGAGCTGTTTTTT.

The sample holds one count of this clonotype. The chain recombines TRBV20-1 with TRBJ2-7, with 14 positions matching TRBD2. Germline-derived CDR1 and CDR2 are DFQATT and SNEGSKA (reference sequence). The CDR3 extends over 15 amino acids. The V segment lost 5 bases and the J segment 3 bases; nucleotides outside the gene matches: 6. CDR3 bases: TGCAGTGCTGAGGGGGGGACTAGCGGGAGCTACGAGCAGTACTTC. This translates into CSAEGGTSGSYEQYF.

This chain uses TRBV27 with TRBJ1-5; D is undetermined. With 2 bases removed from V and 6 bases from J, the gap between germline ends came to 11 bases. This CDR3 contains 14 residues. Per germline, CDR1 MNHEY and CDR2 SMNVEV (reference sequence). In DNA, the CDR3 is TGTGCCAGCAGTTTAGCAATTCGAGGTCAGCCCCAGCATTTT. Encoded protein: CASSLAIRGQPQHF.

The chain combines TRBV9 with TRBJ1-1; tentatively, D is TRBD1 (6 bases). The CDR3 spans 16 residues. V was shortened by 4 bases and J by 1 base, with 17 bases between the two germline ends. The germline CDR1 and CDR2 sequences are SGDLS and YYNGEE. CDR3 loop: CASSRAAGTSNTEAFF. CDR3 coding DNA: TGTGCCAGCAGCCGAGCCGCCGGGACATCGAACACTGAAGCTTTCTTT.

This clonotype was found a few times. CDR3 DNA sequence: TGTGCCTGGAGTGTAGGCGGGAAAGGCACAGATACGCAGTATTTT. Its protein product is CAWSVGGKGTDTQYF. V gene TRBV30 combines with J gene TRBJ2-3; possible D gene TRBD2, 6 bases. CDR3 length equals 15 residues. Germline-derived CDR1 and CDR2 are GTSNPN and SVGIG (reference sequence). Trimming cost V 0 bases and J 1 base, with 11 bases left between them.

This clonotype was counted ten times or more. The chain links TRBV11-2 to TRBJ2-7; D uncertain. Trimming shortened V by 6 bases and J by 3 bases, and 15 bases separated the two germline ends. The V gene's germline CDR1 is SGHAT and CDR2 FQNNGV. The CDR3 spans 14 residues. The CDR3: CASRRLGLLYEQYF. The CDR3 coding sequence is TGTGCCAGCAGACGCCTCGGGCTCCTCTACGAGCAGTACTTC. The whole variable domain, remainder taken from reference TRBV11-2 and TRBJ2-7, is EAGVAQSPRYKIIEKRQSVAFWCNPISGHATLYWYQQILGQGPKLLIQFQNNGVVDDSQLPKDRFSAERLKGVDSTLKIQPAKLEDSAVYLCASRRLGLLYEQYFGPGTRLTVT.

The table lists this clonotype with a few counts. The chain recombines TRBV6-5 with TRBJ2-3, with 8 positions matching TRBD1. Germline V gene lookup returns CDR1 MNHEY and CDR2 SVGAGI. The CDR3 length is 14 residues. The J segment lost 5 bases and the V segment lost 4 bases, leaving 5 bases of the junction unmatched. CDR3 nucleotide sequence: TGTGCCAGCAGTTTGACAGGGGACAGAGATACGCAGTATTTT. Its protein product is CASSLTGDRDTQYF.

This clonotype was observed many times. CDR3 nucleotide sequence: TGTGCCAGCAGTATCGGTGAGGGTTACGAGCAGTACTTC. It is translated as CASSIGEGYEQYF. V usage is TRBV28 and J usage is TRBJ2-7; D perhaps matches TRBD2 (5 bases). The V and J ends lost 5 bases and 4 bases respectively, with 12 bases between them. The germline CDR1 and CDR2 sequences are MDHEN and SYDVKM. The CDR3 is 13 amino acids.

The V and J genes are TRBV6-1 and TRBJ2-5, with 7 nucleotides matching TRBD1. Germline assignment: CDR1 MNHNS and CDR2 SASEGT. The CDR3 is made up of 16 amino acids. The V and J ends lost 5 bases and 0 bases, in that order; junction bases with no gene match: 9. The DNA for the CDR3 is TGTGCCAGCAGTCGCCCCAACAGGGGACACCAAGAGACCCAGTACTTC. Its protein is CASSRPNRGHQETQYF.

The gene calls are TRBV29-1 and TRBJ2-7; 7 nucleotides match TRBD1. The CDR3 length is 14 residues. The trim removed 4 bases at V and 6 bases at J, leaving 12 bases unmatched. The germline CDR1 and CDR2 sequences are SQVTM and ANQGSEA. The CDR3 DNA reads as TGCAGCGTTGTGGTGGCAGGGGGTTGGGGCGAGCAGTACTTC. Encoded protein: CSVVVAGGWGEQYF.

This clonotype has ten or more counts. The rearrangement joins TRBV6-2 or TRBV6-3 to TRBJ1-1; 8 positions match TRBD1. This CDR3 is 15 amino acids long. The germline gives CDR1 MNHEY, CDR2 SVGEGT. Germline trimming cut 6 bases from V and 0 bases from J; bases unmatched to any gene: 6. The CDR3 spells CASRPPGQVNTEAFF. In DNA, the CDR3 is TGTGCCAGCAGGCCGCCGGGACAGGTGAACACTGAAGCTTTCTTT.

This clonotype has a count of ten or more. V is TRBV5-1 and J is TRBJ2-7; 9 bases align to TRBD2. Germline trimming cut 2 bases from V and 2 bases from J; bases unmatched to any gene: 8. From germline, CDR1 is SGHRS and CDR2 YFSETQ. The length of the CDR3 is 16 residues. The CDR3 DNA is TGCGCCAGCAGCTTTATCGACAGCGGGAGGCCCTACGAGCAGTACTTC. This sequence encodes CASSFIDSGRPYEQYF.

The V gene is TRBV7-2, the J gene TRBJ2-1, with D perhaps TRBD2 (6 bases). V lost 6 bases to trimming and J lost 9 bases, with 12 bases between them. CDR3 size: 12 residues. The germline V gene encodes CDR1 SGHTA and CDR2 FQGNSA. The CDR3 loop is CASRGGATEQFF. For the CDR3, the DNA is TGTGCCAGCAGGGGCGGGGCCACTGAGCAGTTCTTC.

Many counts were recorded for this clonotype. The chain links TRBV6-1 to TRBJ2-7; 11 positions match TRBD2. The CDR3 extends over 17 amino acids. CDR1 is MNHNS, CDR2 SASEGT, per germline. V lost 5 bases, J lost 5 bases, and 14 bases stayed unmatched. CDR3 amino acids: CASSYLGIAGGPNEQYF. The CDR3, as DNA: TGTGCCAGCAGTTACCTGGGAATAGCGGGAGGGCCGAACGAGCAGTACTTC.

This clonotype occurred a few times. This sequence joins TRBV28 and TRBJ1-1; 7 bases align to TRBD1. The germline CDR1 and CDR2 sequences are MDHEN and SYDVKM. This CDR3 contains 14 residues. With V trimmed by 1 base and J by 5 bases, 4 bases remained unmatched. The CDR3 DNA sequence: TGTGCCAGCAGTTTATCCGCAGGGGGTACTGAAGCTTTCTTT. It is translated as CASSLSAGGTEAFF. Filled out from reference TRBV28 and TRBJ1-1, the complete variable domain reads DVKVTQSSRYLVKRTGEKVFLECVQDMDHENMFWYRQDPGLGLRLIYFSYDVKMKEKGDIPEGYSVSREKKERFSLILESASTNQTSMYLCASSLSAGGTEAFFGQGTRLTVV.

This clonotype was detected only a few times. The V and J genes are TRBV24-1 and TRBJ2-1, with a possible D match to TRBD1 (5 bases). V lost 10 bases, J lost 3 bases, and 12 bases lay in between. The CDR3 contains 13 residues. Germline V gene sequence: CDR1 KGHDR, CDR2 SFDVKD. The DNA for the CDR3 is TGTGCCACAACCTCCACAGGCTACAATGAGCAGTTCTTC. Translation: CATTSTGYNEQFF.

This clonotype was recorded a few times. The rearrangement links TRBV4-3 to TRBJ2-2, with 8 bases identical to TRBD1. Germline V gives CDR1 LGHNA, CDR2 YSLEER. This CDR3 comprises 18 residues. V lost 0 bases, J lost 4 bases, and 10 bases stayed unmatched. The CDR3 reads CASSQDRGQAVGTGELFF. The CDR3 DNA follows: TGCGCCAGCAGCCAAGATCGGGGACAGGCGGTAGGCACCGGGGAGCTGTTTTTT.

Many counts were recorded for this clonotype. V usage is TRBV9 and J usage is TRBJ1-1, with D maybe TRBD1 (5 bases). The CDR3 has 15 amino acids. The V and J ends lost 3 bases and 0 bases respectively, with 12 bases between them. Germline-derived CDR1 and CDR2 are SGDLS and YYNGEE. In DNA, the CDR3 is TGTGCCAGCAGCGCCCGACAGTCCGTGAACACTGAAGCTTTCTTT. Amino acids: CASSARQSVNTEAFF.

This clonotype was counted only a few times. CDR3 loop: CASSWGRAVYNEQFF. The CDR3, as DNA: TGTGCCAGCAGCTGGGGGAGGGCCGTCTACAATGAGCAGTTCTTC. The chain recombines TRBV7-3 with TRBJ2-1; 7 bases match TRBD2. The CDR3 length is 15 residues. J lost 3 bases, V lost 4 bases, and 6 bases had no gene match. Germline CDR1 and CDR2: SGHTA and FQGTGA.

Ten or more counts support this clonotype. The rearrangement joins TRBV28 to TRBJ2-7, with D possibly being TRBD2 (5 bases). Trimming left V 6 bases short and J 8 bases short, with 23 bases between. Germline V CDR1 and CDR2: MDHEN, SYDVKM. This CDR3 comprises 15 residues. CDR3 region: CASRLPSGTLRKQYF. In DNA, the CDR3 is TGTGCCAGCAGACTTCCCAGCGGAACCCTACGGAAGCAGTACTTC. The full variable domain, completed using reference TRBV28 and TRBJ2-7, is DVKVTQSSRYLVKRTGEKVFLECVQDMDHENMFWYRQDPGLGLRLIYFSYDVKMKEKGDIPEGYSVSREKKERFSLILESASTNQTSMYLCASRLPSGTLRKQYFGPGTRLTVT.

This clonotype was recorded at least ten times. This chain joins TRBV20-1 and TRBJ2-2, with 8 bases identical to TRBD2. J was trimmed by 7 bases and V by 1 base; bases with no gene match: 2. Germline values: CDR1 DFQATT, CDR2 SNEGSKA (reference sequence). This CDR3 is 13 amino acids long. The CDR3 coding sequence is TGCAGTGCTAGAGTGGCGGGAGGCGGGGAGCTGTTTTTT. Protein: CSARVAGGGELFF.